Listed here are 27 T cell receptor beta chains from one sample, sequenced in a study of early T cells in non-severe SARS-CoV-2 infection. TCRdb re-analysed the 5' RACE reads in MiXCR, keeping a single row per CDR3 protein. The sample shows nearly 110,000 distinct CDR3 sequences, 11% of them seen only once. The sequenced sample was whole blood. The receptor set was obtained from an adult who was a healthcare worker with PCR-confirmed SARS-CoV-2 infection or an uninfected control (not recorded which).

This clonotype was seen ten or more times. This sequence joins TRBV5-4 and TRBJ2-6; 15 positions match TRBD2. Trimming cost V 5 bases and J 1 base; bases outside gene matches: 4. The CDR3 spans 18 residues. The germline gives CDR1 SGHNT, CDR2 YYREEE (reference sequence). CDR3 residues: CASSLGTSGRSGANVLTF. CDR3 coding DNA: TGTGCCAGCAGTCTCGGGACTAGCGGGAGGTCTGGGGCCAACGTCCTGACTTTC. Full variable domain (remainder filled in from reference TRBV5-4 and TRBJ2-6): ETGVTQSPTHLIKTRGQQVTLRCSSQSGHNTVSWYQQALGQGPQFIFQYYREEENGRGNFPPRFSGLQFPNYSSELNVNALELDDSALYLCASSLGTSGRSGANVLTFGAGSRLTVL.

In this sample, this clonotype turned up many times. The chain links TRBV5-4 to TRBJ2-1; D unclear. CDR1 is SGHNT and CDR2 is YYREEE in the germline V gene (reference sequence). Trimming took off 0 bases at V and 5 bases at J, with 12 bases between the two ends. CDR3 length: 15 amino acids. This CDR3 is CASSLAGRPNNEQFF. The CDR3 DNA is TGTGCCAGCAGCTTGGCTGGTCGACCGAACAATGAGCAGTTCTTC. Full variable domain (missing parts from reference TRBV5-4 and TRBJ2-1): ETGVTQSPTHLIKTRGQQVTLRCSSQSGHNTVSWYQQALGQGPQFIFQYYREEENGRGNFPPRFSGLQFPNYSSELNVNALELDDSALYLCASSLAGRPNNEQFFGPGTRLTVL.

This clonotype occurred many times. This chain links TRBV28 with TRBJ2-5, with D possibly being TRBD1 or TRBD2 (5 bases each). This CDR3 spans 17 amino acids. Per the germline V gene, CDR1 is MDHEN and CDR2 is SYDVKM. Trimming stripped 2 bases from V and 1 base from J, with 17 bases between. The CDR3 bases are TGTGCCAGCAGTTTAGGGACGGGGCCTGGGGCCCAAGAGACCCAGTACTTC. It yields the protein CASSLGTGPGAQETQYF.

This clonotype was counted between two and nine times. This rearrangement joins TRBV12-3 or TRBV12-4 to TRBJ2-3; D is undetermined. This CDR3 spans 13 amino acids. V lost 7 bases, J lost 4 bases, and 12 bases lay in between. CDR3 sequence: CASTYPPPDTQYF. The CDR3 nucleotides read TGTGCCAGCACCTACCCCCCCCCAGATACGCAGTATTTT.

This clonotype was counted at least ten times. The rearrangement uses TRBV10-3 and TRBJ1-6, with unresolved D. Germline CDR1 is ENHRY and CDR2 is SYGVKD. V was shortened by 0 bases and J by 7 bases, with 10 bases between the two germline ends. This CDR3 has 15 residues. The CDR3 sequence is CAISESTNGNSPLHF. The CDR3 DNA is TGTGCCATCAGTGAGTCGACGAACGGGAATTCACCCCTCCACTTT.

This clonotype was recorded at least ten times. In DNA form, the CDR3 reads TGCAGTGCTATCGGGGTGAGCAATCAGCCCCAGCATTTT. It specifies CSAIGVSNQPQHF. This chain connects TRBV20-1 to TRBJ1-5, with D uncertain. The V gene lost 4 bases and the J gene lost 1 base, with 8 bases spanning the gap. The CDR3 extends over 13 amino acids. Per germline, CDR1 DFQATT and CDR2 SNEGSKA (reference sequence).

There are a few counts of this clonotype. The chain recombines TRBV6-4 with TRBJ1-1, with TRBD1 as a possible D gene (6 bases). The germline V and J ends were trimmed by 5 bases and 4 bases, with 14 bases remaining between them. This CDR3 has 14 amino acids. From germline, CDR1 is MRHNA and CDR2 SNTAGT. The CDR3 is CASSPQGQGTEAFF. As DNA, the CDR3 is TGTGCCAGCAGTCCACAGGGCCAGGGCACTGAAGCTTTCTTT.

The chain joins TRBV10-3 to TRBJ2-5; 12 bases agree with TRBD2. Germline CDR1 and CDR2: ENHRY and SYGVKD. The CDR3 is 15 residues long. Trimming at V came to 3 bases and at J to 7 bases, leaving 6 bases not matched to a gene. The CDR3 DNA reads TGTGCCATCAGTGAAGGACTAGCGGGAAAGGGGACCCAGTACTTC. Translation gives CAISEGLAGKGTQYF.

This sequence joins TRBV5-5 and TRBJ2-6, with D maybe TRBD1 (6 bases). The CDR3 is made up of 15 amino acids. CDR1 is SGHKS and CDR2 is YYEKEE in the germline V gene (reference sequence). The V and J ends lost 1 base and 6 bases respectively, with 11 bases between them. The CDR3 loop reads CASSLSTGQANVLTF. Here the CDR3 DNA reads TGTGCCAGCAGCTTGAGTACAGGGCAGGCCAACGTCCTGACTTTC. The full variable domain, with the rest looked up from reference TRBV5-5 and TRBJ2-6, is DAGVTQSPTHLIKTRGQQVTLRCSPISGHKSVSWYQQVLGQGPQFIFQYYEKEERGRGNFPDRFSARQFPNYSSELNVNALLLGDSALYLCASSLSTGQANVLTFGAGSRLTVL.

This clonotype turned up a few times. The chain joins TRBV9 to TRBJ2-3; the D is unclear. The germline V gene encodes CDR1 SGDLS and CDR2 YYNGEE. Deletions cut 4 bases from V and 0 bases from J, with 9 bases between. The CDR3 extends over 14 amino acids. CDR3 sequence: CASSHEISTDTQYF. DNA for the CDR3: TGTGCCAGCAGCCATGAGATTAGCACAGATACGCAGTATTTT. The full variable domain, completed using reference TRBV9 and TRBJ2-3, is DSGVTQTPKHLITATGQRVTLRCSPRSGDLSVYWYQQSLDQGLQFLIQYYNGEERAKGNILERFSAQQFPDLHSELNLSSLELGDSALYFCASSHEISTDTQYFGPGTRLTVL.

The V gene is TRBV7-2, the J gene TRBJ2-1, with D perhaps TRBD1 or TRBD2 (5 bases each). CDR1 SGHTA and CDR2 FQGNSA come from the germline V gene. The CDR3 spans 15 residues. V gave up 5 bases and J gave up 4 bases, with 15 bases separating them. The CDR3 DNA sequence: TGTGCCAGCAGCATACCCGGGACCCCGTACAATGAGCAGTTCTTC. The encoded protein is CASSIPGTPYNEQFF.

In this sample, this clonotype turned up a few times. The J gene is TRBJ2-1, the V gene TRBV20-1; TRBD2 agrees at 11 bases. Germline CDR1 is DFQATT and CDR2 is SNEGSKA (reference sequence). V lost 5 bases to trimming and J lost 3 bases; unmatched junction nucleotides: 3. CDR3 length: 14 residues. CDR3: CSAEGLADYNEQFF. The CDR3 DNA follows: TGCAGTGCTGAGGGACTAGCGGACTACAATGAGCAGTTCTTC.

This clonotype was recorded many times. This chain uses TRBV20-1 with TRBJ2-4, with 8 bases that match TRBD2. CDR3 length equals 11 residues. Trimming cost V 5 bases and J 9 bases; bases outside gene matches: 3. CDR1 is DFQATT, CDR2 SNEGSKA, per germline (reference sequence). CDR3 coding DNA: TGCAGTGCTTCCCTAGCGGGCATTCAGTACTTC. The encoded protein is CSASLAGIQYF.

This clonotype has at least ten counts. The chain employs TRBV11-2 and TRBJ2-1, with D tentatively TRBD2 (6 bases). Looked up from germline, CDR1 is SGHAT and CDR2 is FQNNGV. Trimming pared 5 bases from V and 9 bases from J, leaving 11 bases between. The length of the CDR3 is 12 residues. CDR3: CASSGTGVEQFF. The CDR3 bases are TGTGCCAGCAGCGGAACGGGAGTTGAGCAGTTCTTC.

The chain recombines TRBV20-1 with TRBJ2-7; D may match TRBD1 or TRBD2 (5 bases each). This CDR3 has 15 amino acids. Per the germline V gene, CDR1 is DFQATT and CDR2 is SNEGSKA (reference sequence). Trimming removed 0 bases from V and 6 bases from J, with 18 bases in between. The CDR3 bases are TGCAGTGCTAGAGATCTTCAGAGGACGGGGCCCGAGCAGTACTTC. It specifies CSARDLQRTGPEQYF.

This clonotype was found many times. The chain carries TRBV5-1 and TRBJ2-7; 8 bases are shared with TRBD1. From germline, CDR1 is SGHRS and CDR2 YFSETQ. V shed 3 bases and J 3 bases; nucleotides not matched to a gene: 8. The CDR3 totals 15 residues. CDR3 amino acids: CASSWDRSPGYEQYF. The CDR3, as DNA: TGCGCCAGCAGCTGGGACAGGTCCCCAGGCTACGAGCAGTACTTC.

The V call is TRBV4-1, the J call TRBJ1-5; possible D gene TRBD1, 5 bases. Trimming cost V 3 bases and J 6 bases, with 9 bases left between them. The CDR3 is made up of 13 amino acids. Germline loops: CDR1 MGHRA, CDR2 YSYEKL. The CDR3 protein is CASSQGLAQPQHF. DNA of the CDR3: TGCGCCAGCAGCCAGGGGCTCGCTCAGCCCCAGCATTTT.

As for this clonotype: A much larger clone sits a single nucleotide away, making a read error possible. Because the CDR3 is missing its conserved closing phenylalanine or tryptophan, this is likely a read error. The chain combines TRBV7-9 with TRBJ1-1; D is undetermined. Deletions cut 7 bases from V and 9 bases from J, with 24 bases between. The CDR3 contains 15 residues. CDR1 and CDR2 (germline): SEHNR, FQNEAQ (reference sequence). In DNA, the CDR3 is TGTGCCAGCACCACGTCCATCGGGGTCCGAGGCCAAGCTTTCCTT. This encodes CASTTSIGVRGQAFL.

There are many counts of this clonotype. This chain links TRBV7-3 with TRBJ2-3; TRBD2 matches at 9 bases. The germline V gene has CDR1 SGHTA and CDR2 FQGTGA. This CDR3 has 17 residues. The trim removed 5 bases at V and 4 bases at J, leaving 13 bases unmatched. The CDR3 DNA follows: TGTGCCAGCAGCCGGGCGGGGCTAGCGGGAATCGCAGATACGCAGTATTTT. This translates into CASSRAGLAGIADTQYF. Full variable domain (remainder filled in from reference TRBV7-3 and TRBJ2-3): GAGVSQTPSNKVTEKGKYVELRCDPISGHTALYWYRQSLGQGPEFLIYFQGTGAADDSGLPNDRFFAVRPEGSVSTLKIQRTERGDSAVYLCASSRAGLAGIADTQYFGPGTRLTVL.

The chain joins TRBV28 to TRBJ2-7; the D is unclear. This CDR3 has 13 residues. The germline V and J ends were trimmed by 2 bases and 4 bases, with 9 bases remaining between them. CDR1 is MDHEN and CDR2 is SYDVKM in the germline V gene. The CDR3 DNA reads TGTGCCAGCAGTTTAGGGAATAAGTACGAGCAGTACTTC. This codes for CASSLGNKYEQYF.

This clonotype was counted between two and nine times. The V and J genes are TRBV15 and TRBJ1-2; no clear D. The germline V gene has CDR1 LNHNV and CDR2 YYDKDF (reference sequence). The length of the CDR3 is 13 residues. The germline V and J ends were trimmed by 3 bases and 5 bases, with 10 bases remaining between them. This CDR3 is CATSSSIAYGYTF. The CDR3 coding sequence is TGTGCCACCAGCAGCTCCATAGCTTATGGCTACACCTTC. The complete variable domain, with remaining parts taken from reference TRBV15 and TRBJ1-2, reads DAMVIQNPRYQVTQFGKPVTLSCSQTLNHNVMYWYQQKSSQAPKLLFHYYDKDFNNEADTPDNFQSRRPNTSFCFLDIRSPGLGDTAMYLCATSSSIAYGYTFGSGTRLTVV.

The CDR3 spells CSVVRRLNTEAFF. CDR3 DNA: TGCAGCGTTGTCAGGCGCCTGAACACTGAAGCTTTCTTT. The chain is built from TRBV29-1 and TRBJ1-1; D gene unclear. Germline loops: CDR1 SQVTM, CDR2 ANQGSEA. The CDR3 is 13 amino acids. Trimming took 4 bases from V and 0 from J, leaving 9 bases between them.

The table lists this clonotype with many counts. The CDR3 sequence: CSARGGQGDEQYF. As DNA, the CDR3 is TGCAGTGCTAGAGGGGGACAGGGAGACGAGCAGTACTTC. The chain links TRBV20-1 to TRBJ2-7; 9 bases are a match to TRBD1. CDR3 length equals 13 residues. Germline loops: CDR1 DFQATT, CDR2 SNEGSKA (reference sequence). After removal of 1 base from V and 5 bases from J, the junction contained 3 bases not matched to a gene.

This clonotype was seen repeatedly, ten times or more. The CDR3 is CASRQVSGANVLTF. As DNA, the CDR3 is TGTGCCAGCAGACAGGTCTCTGGGGCCAACGTCCTGACTTTC. V and J are TRBV11-2 and TRBJ2-6, with a possible D match to TRBD1 (5 bases). The CDR3 is 14 residues long. Trimming left V 6 bases short and J 0 bases short, with 6 bases between. CDR1 and CDR2 from the germline V gene are SGHAT and FQNNGV.

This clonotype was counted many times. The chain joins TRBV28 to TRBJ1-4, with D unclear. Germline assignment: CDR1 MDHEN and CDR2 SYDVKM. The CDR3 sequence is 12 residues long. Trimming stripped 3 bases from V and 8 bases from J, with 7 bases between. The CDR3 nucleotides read TGTGCCAGCAGTTTGACGGGGGAAAAACTGTTTTTT. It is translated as CASSLTGEKLFF.

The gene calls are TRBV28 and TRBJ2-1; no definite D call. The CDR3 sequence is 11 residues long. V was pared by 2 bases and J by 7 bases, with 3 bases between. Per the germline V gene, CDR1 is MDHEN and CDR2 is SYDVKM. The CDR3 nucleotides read TGTGCCAGCAGTTTAAAGAATGAGCAGTTCTTC. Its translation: CASSLKNEQFF.

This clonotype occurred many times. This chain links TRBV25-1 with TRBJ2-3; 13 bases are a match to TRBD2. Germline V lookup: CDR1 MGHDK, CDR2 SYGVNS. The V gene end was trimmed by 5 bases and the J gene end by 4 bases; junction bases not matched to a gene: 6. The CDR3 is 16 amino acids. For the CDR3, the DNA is TGTGCCAGCAGTCACACTAGCGGGAGGGGCCCAGATACGCAGTATTTT. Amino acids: CASSHTSGRGPDTQYF.